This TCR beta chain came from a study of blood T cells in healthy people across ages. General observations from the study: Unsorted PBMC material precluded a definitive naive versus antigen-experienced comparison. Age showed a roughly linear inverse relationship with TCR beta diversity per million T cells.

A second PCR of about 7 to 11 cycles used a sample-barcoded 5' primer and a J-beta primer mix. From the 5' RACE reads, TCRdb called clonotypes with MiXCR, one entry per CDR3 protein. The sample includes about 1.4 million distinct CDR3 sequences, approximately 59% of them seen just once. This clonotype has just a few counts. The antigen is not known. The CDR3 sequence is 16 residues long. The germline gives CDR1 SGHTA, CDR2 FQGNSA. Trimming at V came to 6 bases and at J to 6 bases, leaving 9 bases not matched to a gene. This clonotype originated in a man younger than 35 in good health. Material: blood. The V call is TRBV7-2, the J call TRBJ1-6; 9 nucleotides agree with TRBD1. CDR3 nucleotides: TGTGCCAGCAGTTCTACAGGGGGCGCAAGTAATTCACCCCTCCACTTT. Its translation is CASSSTGGASNSPLHF.